The 14 T cell receptor beta chains presented below share a single source sample, sequenced in a study of blood T cell repertoires in COVID-19. Measured with immunoSEQ multiplex PCR; TCRdb has only the in-frame clones, and not every one. The sample yields approximately 220,000 clones, 84% seen once. Sequenced input: peripheral blood. The receptors derive from a woman aged 25 to 45 who had recovered from COVID-19.

The genes are TRBV3-1 (or the pseudogene TRBV3-2) and TRBJ2-1; 14 bases map to TRBD2. The V segment lost 3 bases and the J segment 7 bases; nucleotides outside the gene matches: 8. CDR1 is LGHDT and CDR2 is YNNKEL in the germline V gene (reference sequence). CDR3 length: 17 amino acids. The CDR3 reads CASSHWGTSGRRNEQFF. CDR3 bases: TGTGCCAGCAGCCATTGGGGGACTAGCGGGAGAAGGAATGAGCAGTTCTTC.

This chain joins TRBV29-1 and TRBJ2-5, with 10 positions matching TRBD1. The CDR3 is made up of 13 amino acids. Germline assignment: CDR1 SQVTM and CDR2 ANQGSEA. The junction had 5 bases not matched to a gene; V was cut back by 4 bases and J by 6 bases. The CDR3 sequence is CSVAGQGKKTQYF. The CDR3 DNA sequence: TGCAGCGTTGCGGGACAGGGGAAGAAGACCCAGTACTTC.

This chain connects TRBV19 to TRBJ2-1; TRBD2 is a possible D gene (5 bases). Per the germline V gene, CDR1 is LNHDA and CDR2 is SQIVND (reference sequence). The V and J ends lost 3 bases and 3 bases respectively, with 9 bases between them. This CDR3 region has 14 residues. CDR3 protein: CASSMDGVYNEQFF. CDR3 DNA sequence: TGTGCCAGTAGTATGGACGGGGTCTACAATGAGCAGTTCTTC.

The chain uses TRBV10-1 and TRBJ1-1; no firm D call. The CDR3 runs to 13 residues. Trimming pared 3 bases from V and 1 base from J, leaving 6 bases between. Per germline, CDR1 WNHNN and CDR2 SYGVQD (reference sequence). The CDR3, as DNA: TGCGCCAGCAGTGATTCAGGGAACACTGAAGCTTTCTTT. This gives the protein CASSDSGNTEAFF.

The CDR3 DNA reads TGCAGCGTTGAAGATTATTACAGGGGGCGTCTAACCCCTTCAAGTACTGAAGCTTTCTTT. Encoded protein: CSVEDYYRGRLTPSSTEAFF. The rearrangement links TRBV29-1 to TRBJ1-1; 9 bases map to TRBD1. The CDR3 extends over 20 amino acids. V lost 0 bases to trimming and J lost 5 bases; unmatched junction nucleotides: 22. Germline CDR1 reads SQVTM; CDR2 reads ANQGSEA.

This chain links TRBV10-1 with TRBJ2-7; 9 bases fit TRBD1. The CDR3 sequence is 15 residues long. Losses at the gene ends were 8 bases for V and 2 bases for J; bases not matched to a gene: 10. The germline CDR1 and CDR2 sequences are WNHNN and SYGVQD (reference sequence). CDR3 sequence reads: CASRVRDRVPYEQYF. The CDR3 DNA is TGCGCCAGCCGGGTCCGGGACAGGGTGCCCTACGAGCAGTACTTC.

This clone was observed a single time. The chain is built from TRBV5-6 and TRBJ2-7, with TRBD2 matching over 7 bases. Germline values: CDR1 SGHDT, CDR2 YYEEEE. J lost 0 bases, V lost 0 bases, and 9 bases had no gene match. The CDR3 loop spans 17 amino acids. The chain's CDR3 is CASSLGGGSLSSYEQYF. The DNA of the CDR3 is TGTGCCAGCAGCTTGGGTGGCGGGAGTCTTAGCTCCTACGAGCAGTACTTC.

The gene calls are TRBV9 and TRBJ2-2, with D tentatively TRBD1 (6 bases). The CDR3 length is 13 residues. The germline V gene has CDR1 SGDLS and CDR2 YYNGEE. Trimming shortened V by 1 base and J by 6 bases, and 7 bases separated the two germline ends. The CDR3 DNA reads as TGTGCCAGCAGCGTAACAGGGTCCGGGGAGCTGTTTTTT. Protein product: CASSVTGSGELFF.

V and J are TRBV19 and TRBJ2-1; the match to TRBD2 covers 13 bases. The CDR3 runs 15 residues. After removal of 7 bases from V and 2 bases from J, the junction contained 2 bases not matched to a gene. The germline CDR1 and CDR2 sequences are LNHDA and SQIVND (reference sequence). The CDR3 region has the DNA TGTGCCAGTACCGGACTAGCGGGAGCCTACAATGAGCAGTTCTTC. Translation: CASTGLAGAYNEQFF.

This clone was detected once. The V call is TRBV25-1, the J call TRBJ1-2; D possibly corresponds to TRBD1 (6 bases). The CDR3 is made up of 15 amino acids. Trimming pared 4 bases from V and 0 bases from J, leaving 12 bases between. Germline V gene lookup returns CDR1 MGHDK and CDR2 SYGVNS. The DNA for the CDR3 is TGTGCCAGCAGTGGTCGACAGGTGGCTAACTATGGCTACACCTTC. Protein sequence: CASSGRQVANYGYTF.

The rearrangement joins TRBV28 to TRBJ1-1; TRBD1 is a possible D gene (5 bases). Germline V gene sequence: CDR1 MDHEN, CDR2 SYDVKM. Trimming shortened V by 6 bases and J by 5 bases, and 13 bases separated the two germline ends. This CDR3 has 13 residues. The DNA for the CDR3 is TGTGCCAGCAGCCCGGGGGGGTGGACTGAAGCTTTCTTT. Protein product: CASSPGGWTEAFF.

This clone was detected only once. The chain recombines TRBV19 with TRBJ2-7, with 8 bases identical to TRBD1. The CDR3 runs 13 residues. With 9 bases clipped from V and 6 bases from J, the junction kept 10 bases outside the gene matches. Germline V gene lookup returns CDR1 LNHDA and CDR2 SQIVND (reference sequence). The CDR3 here is CASRGQVGSEQYF. The CDR3 bases are TGTGCCAGCAGGGGACAGGTAGGCTCCGAGCAGTACTTC.

This clone was observed a few times. This chain links TRBV30 with TRBJ2-3; TRBD2 matches at 9 bases. This CDR3 region has 13 residues. V was clipped by 4 bases and J by 10 bases; unmatched bases: 9. CDR1 is GTSNPN, CDR2 SVGIG, per germline (reference sequence). CDR3 nucleotide sequence: TGTGCCTGGACAGCGGGAGGCCGATTGCCGCAGTATTTT. Translating it yields CAWTAGGRLPQYF.

The V and J genes are TRBV10-1 and TRBJ2-2, with TRBD2 as a possible D gene (5 bases). Trimming took off 3 bases at V and 7 bases at J, with 9 bases between the two ends. The CDR3 covers 13 residues. Per germline, CDR1 WNHNN and CDR2 SYGVQD (reference sequence). CDR3 sequence (DNA): TGCGCCAGCAGTGACGGGGTCATCGGGGAGCTGTTTTTT. Protein sequence: CASSDGVIGELFF.